This T cell receptor beta chain comes out of a study of blood T cell repertoires in COVID-19. The V end lost 8 bases, the J end lost 7 bases, and 9 bases lay between the germline ends. Germline V CDR1 and CDR2: DFQATT, SNEGSKA (reference sequence). The CDR3 consists of 10 residues. TCRdb's table, derived via immunoSEQ multiplex PCR, lists solely in-frame clones and lacks some. Of 300,000 or so clones listed, around nine tenths were seen once; the top ten hold 1%. This TCR derives from a man aged 45-65 years with active or convalescent COVID-19. Sequencing was performed on peripheral blood. The chain links TRBV20-1 to TRBJ2-1, with D maybe TRBD2 (6 bases). CDR3 in DNA: TGCAGTCCTCGGGAGAATGAGCAGTTCTTC. It yields the protein CSPRENEQFF.